This TCR beta chain derives from a study of metastatic and nonmetastatic thyroid tumors (dated by TCRdb to the early 2020s). About the investigation overall: The researchers compared repertoires between peripheral blood samples and tumor or nodule tissue samples from patients with malignant or benign thyroid disease. Study-wide findings and limitations: In both blood and tumor samples, malignant tumors were reported to have significantly higher TCR beta diversity than benign nodules.

This clone was observed many times. Its antigen remains unidentified. Base qualities are not at hand, and no much larger clone is one base apart. No treatment had been received by any patient before thyroid surgery. Using T-cell receptor beta sequencing, the study looked back at clinical samples from patients collected from the early 2010s to the late 2010s. A distance of 19 bases separates the germline ends of V and J, which lose 6 bases and 5 bases respectively. CDR1 and CDR2 are drawn from the germline V gene: MNHNS, SASEGT. The CDR3 starts with the cysteine, ends with the phenylalanine, and has 15 residues. Only the CDR3 part of the read is kept: 45 bases, read in frame from the first base. Library generation was performed with PCR. The instrument given in TCRdb is Illumina HiSeq 4000. The TCR beta-chain CDR3 region of each patient was profiled by high-throughput sequencing. As for the original processing: The researchers built a classifier to tell apart papillary thyroid cancer patients with distant metastasis, based on CDR3 differences among clinicopathological groups. The Shannon index was used to measure repertoire diversity, and the Morisita-Horn index was used to measure how similar tumor and blood repertoires were. TCRdb handled the public reads itself, with Q25 trimming in fastp and clone calling in MiXCR, and kept productive beta chains. TCRdb's processing, not the study's, gives the V and J calls here. For this sample the table gives about 6,200 clones, of which approximately 31% were detected only once. The ten top clones hold about 18% of the sample.

This receptor was identified in a female donor with papillary thyroid cancer or a benign thyroid nodule (not recorded which). Some clones in this sample may be carry-over from other donors' samples. The chain is assembled from TRBV6-1 and TRBJ1-2, with the D gene not clear enough to name. The sequenced sample was adjacent normal tissue. The nucleotide sequence reads TGTGCCAGCAGAGACCATGGGCAACGCGGATATGGCTACACCTTC. Its translation reads: CASRDHGQRGYGYTF.